This TCR beta chain originates from a study of blood T cell repertoires in COVID-19. About the study: Sample material is recorded as cDNA or gDNA derived from T cells, B-cell-depleted T cells, or PBMCs.

Repertoires were generated with immunoSEQ multiplex PCR, while TCRdb's copy carries only in-frame clones and drops some. The table shows 90,000 to 100,000 clones, with 70% to 90% occurring only once. This clone was picked up a small number of times. Sample: peripheral blood. The receptor was isolated from a man between 65 and 85 years old with acute or convalescent COVID-19.

The chain's CDR3 is CASSQLDRLNTEAFF. The CDR3 nucleotides read TGTGCCAGCTCCCAACTGGACAGGTTGAACACTGAAGCTTTCTTT. The J gene is TRBJ1-1, the V gene TRBV18, with 7 positions matching TRBD1. J gave up 0 bases and V 6 bases, and 7 bases lay outside the gene matches. Germline CDR1 and CDR2: KGHSH and LQKENI. The length of the CDR3 is 15 residues.